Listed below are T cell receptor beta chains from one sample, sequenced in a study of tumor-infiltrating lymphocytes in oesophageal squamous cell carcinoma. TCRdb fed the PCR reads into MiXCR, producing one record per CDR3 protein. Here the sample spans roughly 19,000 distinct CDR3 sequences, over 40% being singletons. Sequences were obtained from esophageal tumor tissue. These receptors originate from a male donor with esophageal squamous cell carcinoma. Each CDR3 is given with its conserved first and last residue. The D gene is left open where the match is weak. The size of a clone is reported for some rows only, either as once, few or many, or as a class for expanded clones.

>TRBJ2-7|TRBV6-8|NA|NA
CASSIRWEQYF
TGTGCCAGCAGTATCCGATGGGAGCAGTACTTC
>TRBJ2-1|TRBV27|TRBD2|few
CASSLYLSSGRNEQFF
TGTGCCAGCAGTTTATATCTGTCTAGCGGACGCAATGAGCAGTTCTTC
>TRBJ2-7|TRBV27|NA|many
CASRGRYEQYF
TGTGCCAGCAGGGGACGCTACGAGCAGTACTTC
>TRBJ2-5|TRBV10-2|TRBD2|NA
CASKSGLAGVGETQYF
TGCGCCAGCAAATCCGGACTAGCGGGAGTAGGGGAGACCCAGTACTTC
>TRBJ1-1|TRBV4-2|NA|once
CASSQEVLGMNTEAFF
TGTGCCAGCAGCCAAGAAGTCCTGGGAATGAACACTGAAGCTTTCTTT
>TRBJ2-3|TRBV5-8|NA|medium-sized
CASSLVTATIDTQYF
TGTGCCAGCAGCTTGGTGACAGCTACTATAGATACGCAGTATTTT
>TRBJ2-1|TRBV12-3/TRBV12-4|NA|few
CASSTGIYNEQFF
TGTGCCAGCAGTACAGGGATCTACAATGAGCAGTTCTTC
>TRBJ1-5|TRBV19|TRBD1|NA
CASSTRRQGIQPQHF
TGTGCCAGTAGTACAAGACGACAGGGCATTCAGCCCCAGCATTTT
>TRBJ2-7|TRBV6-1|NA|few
CASRPGLSYNEQYF
TGTGCCAGCAGACCTGGACTGAGCTACAATGAGCAGTACTTC
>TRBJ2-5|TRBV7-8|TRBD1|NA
CASSLEGTGQETQYF
TGTGCCAGCAGCTTAGAAGGGACAGGACAAGAGACCCAGTACTTC
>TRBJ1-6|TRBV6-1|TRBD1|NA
CASSISRGSYEQHF
TGTGCCAGCAGTATTAGCAGGGGGTCCTACGAGCAGCACTTT
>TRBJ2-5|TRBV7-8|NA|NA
CASRLQETQYF
TGTGCCAGCAGGTTACAAGAGACCCAGTACTTC
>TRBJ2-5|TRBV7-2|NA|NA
CASTKPRGQETQYF
TGTGCCAGCACAAAGCCGCGGGGACAAGAGACCCAGTACTTC
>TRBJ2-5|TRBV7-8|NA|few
CASRKTRDYYETQYF
TGTGCCAGCAGGAAAACTCGAGACTATTATGAGACCCAGTACTTC
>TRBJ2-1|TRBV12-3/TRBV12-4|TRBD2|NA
CASRPGTSGSWQFF
TGTGCCAGCAGACCCGGGACTAGCGGTTCTTGGCAGTTCTTC
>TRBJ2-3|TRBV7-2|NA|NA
CASSPGGGRAADTQYF
TGTGCCAGCAGCCCCGGGGGCGGGAGAGCAGCAGATACGCAGTATTTT
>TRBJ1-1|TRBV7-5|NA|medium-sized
CISVPEARTGKNTEAFF
NA
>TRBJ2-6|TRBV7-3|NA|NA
CASSLFTALRLHLRF
NA
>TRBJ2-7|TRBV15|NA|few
CATSRDRGGVHEQYF
TGTGCCACCAGCAGAGATAGGGGGGGAGTCCACGAGCAGTACTTC
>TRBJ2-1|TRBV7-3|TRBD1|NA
CASSLTGVGFYNEQFF
TGTGCCAGCAGCTTGACAGGGGTAGGCTTTTACAATGAGCAGTTCTTC
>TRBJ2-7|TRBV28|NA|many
CASSYPGGPYEQYF
TGTGCCAGCAGTTACCCCGGGGGTCCCTACGAGCAGTACTTC
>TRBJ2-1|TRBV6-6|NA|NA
CASSYSSRARGNEQFF
TGTGCCAGCAGTTACTCGAGCAGAGCTAGGGGCAATGAGCAGTTCTTC
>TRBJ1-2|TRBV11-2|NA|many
CASSLDRTSDGYTF
TGTGCCAGCAGCTTAGATAGGACGTCTGATGGCTACACCTTC
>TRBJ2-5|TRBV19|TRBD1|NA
CASSRKGADNEQYF
TGTGCCAGTAGCAGAAAGGGGGCAGACAATGAGCAGTACTTC
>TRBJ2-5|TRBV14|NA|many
CASSPNWETQYF
TGTGCCAGCAGCCCGAACTGGGAGACCCAGTACTTC
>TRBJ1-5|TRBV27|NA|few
CASSLERNQPQHF
TGTGCCAGCAGTTTAGAAAGAAATCAGCCCCAGCATTTT
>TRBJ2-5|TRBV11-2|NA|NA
CASSLNTGNGETQYF
TGTGCCAGCAGCTTAAACACAGGGAACGGGGAGACCCAGTACTTC
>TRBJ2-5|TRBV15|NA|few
CATSRGGETQYF
TGTGCCACCAGCAGAGGAGGGGAGACCCAGTACTTC
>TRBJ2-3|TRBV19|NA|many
CASSTGRELTDTQYF
TGTGCCAGTAGTACTGGCAGGGAGCTGACAGATACGCAGTATTTT
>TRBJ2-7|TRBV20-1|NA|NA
CSAKGTDLDHEQYF
TGCAGTGCCAAAGGGACCGACCTGGACCACGAGCAGTACTTC
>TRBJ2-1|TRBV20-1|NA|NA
CSATESREQFF
TGCAGTGCTACGGAGTCACGGGAGCAGTTCTTC
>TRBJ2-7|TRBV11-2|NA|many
CASSFEPGRAPQYF
TGTGCCAGCAGCTTCGAACCGGGTCGTGCCCCGCAGTACTTC